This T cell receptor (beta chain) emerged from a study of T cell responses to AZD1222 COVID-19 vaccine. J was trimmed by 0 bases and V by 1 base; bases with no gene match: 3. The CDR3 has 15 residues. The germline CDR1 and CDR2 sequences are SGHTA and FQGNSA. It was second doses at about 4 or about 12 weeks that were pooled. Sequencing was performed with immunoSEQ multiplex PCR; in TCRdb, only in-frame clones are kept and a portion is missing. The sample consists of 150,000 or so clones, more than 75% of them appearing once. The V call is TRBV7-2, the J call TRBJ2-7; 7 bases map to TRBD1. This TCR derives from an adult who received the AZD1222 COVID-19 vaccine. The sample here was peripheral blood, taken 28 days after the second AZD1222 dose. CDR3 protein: CASSLETGTSYEQYF. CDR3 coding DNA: TGTGCCAGCAGCTTAGAGACAGGGACCTCCTACGAGCAGTACTTC. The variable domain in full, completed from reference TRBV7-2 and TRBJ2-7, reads GAGVSQSPSNKVTEKGKDVELRCDPISGHTALYWYRQSLGQGLEFLIYFQGNSAPDKSGLPSDRFSAERTGGSVSTLTIQRTQQEDSAVYLCASSLETGTSYEQYFGPGTRLTVT.